This T cell receptor beta chain is from a study of shared clonotypes between healthy human individuals. Germline V lookup: CDR1 ENHRY, CDR2 SYGVKD. This CDR3 region has 14 residues. This clone was found once. The junction differs from germline at one of its ends, possibly a read error. TCRdb's copy holds only in-frame clones and misses some; the assay was immunoSEQ multiplex PCR. This table holds 1.4 million to 1.5 million clones, roughly 96% found once. Sequencing input: naive CD4+ T cells sorted from blood. The subset denotes: CD45RA+ positively selected. The J gene is TRBJ1-3, the V gene TRBV10-3; D is unclear. The origin of this receptor is a man aged 30 to 39 in good health. The DNA for the CDR3 is TGTGCCGTCAGCCGAGACATCTCTGGAAACACCATATATTTT. This sequence encodes CAVSRDISGNTIYF.